The present T cell receptor (beta chain) was sequenced within a study of blood T cell repertoires in COVID-19. Study information: The United States, Italy and Spain supplied acute and convalescent COVID-19 samples.

The assay was immunoSEQ multiplex PCR, and TCRdb's table has in-frame clones only and misses some. The sample records 150,000 or so clones, 70% to 90% being singletons. The specimen was peripheral blood. The clonotype comes from a man aged 60 to 75 with COVID-19, enrolled during active disease.

The CDR3 nucleotides are TGTGCCAGCAGCTTAAGTCGAGGCCTCTCTGGAAACACCATATATTTT. The encoded protein is CASSLSRGLSGNTIYF. The genes are TRBV11-2 and TRBJ1-3; D gene uncertain. V dropped 2 bases and J dropped 0 bases, with 11 bases sitting between them. The CDR3 sequence is 16 residues long. CDR1 SGHAT and CDR2 FQNNGV come from the germline V gene.